This T cell receptor beta chain was found in a study of CD8 T cell repertoires and HIV-1 epitope variants. Across the whole study: T cells were stimulated with Twenty-five Gag and Nef peptides separately. Controls were a CMV, EBV and flu pool, Ebola AY9, and no peptide. Tested: three Gag epitope families, Nef HW9 and YT9. The baseline condition was 1M T cells left uncultured.

This clone occurred once. Its antigen is undetermined. TCRdb's copy holds only in-frame clones and misses some; the assay was immunoSEQ multiplex PCR. Seen here are several thousand clones, roughly two thirds observed once, and the top ten hold 40% to 45%. The sequence derives from a male donor with HIV. Sequences were obtained from cultured CD8+ T cells derived from PBMCs.

CDR3 sequence: CASTQDSGANVLTF. The CDR3 nucleotides read TGTGCCAGCACTCAGGACTCTGGGGCCAACGTCCTGACTTTC. The chain combines TRBV6-5 with TRBJ2-6, with D uncertain. Germline V lookup: CDR1 MNHEY, CDR2 SVGAGI. Trimming took off 7 bases at V and 0 bases at J, with 7 bases between the two ends. The CDR3 runs to 14 residues.